What follows are 5 T cell receptor beta chains derived from one specimen sequenced in a study of cytomegalovirus exposure and HLA in healthy donors. The primer mix had 60 Vbeta and 13 Jbeta primers. Sequenced by immunoSEQ multiplex PCR; TCRdb stores in-frame clones only, minus some. This sample has 95,000 to 110,000 clones, with around 66% found just once. Sequenced sample: PBMCs. The receptors stem from a woman aged 50 to 60 in good health and CMV-seronegative.

This chain uses TRBV5-6 with TRBJ1-1; D might be TRBD1 (5 bases). In germline, CDR1 is SGHDT, CDR2 YYEEEE. The ends were cut back, 2 bases at V and 5 bases at J, with 13 bases in the middle. This CDR3 has 14 amino acids. CDR3 protein: CASSLPGGGTEAFF. The CDR3 region has the DNA TGTGCCAGCAGCTTACCTGGCGGGGGGACTGAAGCTTTCTTT.

This clone was picked up a small number of times. The chain is built from TRBV5-4 and TRBJ2-5; 9 bases match TRBD2. The germline gives CDR1 SGHNT, CDR2 YYREEE (reference sequence). The CDR3 totals 15 residues. V gave up 3 bases and J gave up 5 bases; unmatched junction bases: 8. The CDR3 nucleotides are TGTGCCAGCAGCTATATAGCGGGGGCCCGGGAGACCCAGTACTTC. It specifies CASSYIAGARETQYF. Using reference TRBV5-4 and TRBJ2-5 for the parts outside the CDR3, the full variable domain is ETGVTQSPTHLIKTRGQQVTLRCSSQSGHNTVSWYQQALGQGPQFIFQYYREEENGRGNFPPRFSGLQFPNYSSELNVNALELDDSALYLCASSYIAGARETQYFGPGTRLLVL.

V gene TRBV10-3 combines with J gene TRBJ1-4; D uncertain. The CDR3 has 16 residues. Germline CDR1 is ENHRY and CDR2 is SYGVKD. The germline V and J ends were trimmed by 4 bases and 0 bases, with 12 bases remaining between them. CDR3 residues: CAISGSALSTNEKLFF. In nucleotides, the CDR3 is TGTGCCATCAGTGGTTCCGCACTTTCAACTAATGAAAAACTGTTTTTT.

V usage is TRBV4-3 and J usage is TRBJ2-2; no firm D call. This CDR3 has 15 amino acids. Deletions cut 3 bases from V and 2 bases from J, with 10 bases between. From germline, CDR1 is LGHNA and CDR2 YSLEER. The CDR3 region has the DNA TGCGCCAGCAGCCAGGGTAGCCAAAACACCGGGGAGCTGTTTTTT. It yields the protein CASSQGSQNTGELFF.

This clone was observed a single time. V is TRBV7-6 and J is TRBJ2-1; TRBD2 agrees at 9 bases. V was clipped by 1 base and J by 5 bases; unmatched bases: 3. The CDR3 runs 15 residues. Germline V CDR1 and CDR2: SGHVS, FNYEAQ. The CDR3 coding sequence is TGTGCCAGCAGCTTAGTAGCGGGGGCCCACAATGAGCAGTTCTTC. It is translated as CASSLVAGAHNEQFF.